These 5 T cell receptor beta chains share one sample of origin, sequenced in a study of cytomegalovirus exposure and HLA in healthy donors. Use of 60 Vbeta and 13 Jbeta primers characterized the PCR. The protocol was immunoSEQ multiplex PCR, while the TCRdb copy is restricted to in-frame clones and leaves out a portion. The sample lists about 110,000 clones; 60% to 80% were seen once. Sequencing was performed on PBMCs. These receptors originate from a man between 18 and 35 years old in good health and CMV-seronegative.

This clone occurred a few times. The chain uses TRBV6-5 and TRBJ1-1, with D tentatively TRBD1 (6 bases). Per the germline V gene, CDR1 is MNHEY and CDR2 is SVGAGI. V gave up 8 bases and J gave up 6 bases, with 10 bases separating them. The CDR3 is made up of 11 amino acids. CDR3 sequence: CASFGGPEAFF. CDR3 bases: TGTGCCAGCTTCGGGGGGCCTGAAGCTTTCTTT.

The chain has TRBV19 and TRBJ2-7, with 15 positions matching TRBD2. The CDR3 sequence is 16 residues long. Germline loops: CDR1 LNHDA, CDR2 SQIVND (reference sequence). The J segment lost 4 bases and the V segment lost 7 bases, leaving 8 bases of the junction unmatched. In nucleotides, the CDR3 is TGTGCCAGTACGGAGGGGACTAGCGGGGGGCCTTACGAGCAGTACTTC. This codes for CASTEGTSGGPYEQYF.

The chain has TRBV6-5 and TRBJ1-1; unclear D gene. Germline lookup yields CDR1 MNHEY and CDR2 SVGAGI. The CDR3 has 12 amino acids. The V gene lost 7 bases and the J gene lost 5 bases, with 11 bases spanning the gap. CDR3 coding DNA: TGTGCCAGCAACGCACTGCGAACTGAAGCTTTCTTT. Amino acids: CASNALRTEAFF.

The gene calls are TRBV5-4 and TRBJ1-6; 9 nucleotides agree with TRBD1. The V and J ends lost 4 bases and 9 bases, in that order; junction bases with no gene match: 11. This CDR3 contains 16 residues. Germline lookup yields CDR1 SGHNT and CDR2 YYREEE (reference sequence). The CDR3 protein is CASSTSGTGLGSPLHF. CDR3 nucleotide sequence: TGTGCCAGCAGCACCTCCGGGACAGGGCTTGGTTCACCCCTCCACTTT. Combining the CDR3 with reference TRBV5-4 and TRBJ1-6 gives the whole variable domain ETGVTQSPTHLIKTRGQQVTLRCSSQSGHNTVSWYQQALGQGPQFIFQYYREEENGRGNFPPRFSGLQFPNYSSELNVNALELDDSALYLCASSTSGTGLGSPLHFGNGTRLTVT.

The chain links TRBV15 to TRBJ2-5, with TRBD2 matching 16 bases. The CDR3 runs to 16 residues. Germline V gene sequence: CDR1 LNHNV, CDR2 YYDKDF (reference sequence). With V trimmed by 9 bases and J by 5 bases, 9 bases remained unmatched. The CDR3 loop reads CATTGTSGGASETQYF. CDR3 nucleotides: TGTGCCACGACCGGGACTAGCGGGGGGGCTTCGGAGACCCAGTACTTC.